This entry concerns a single T cell receptor beta chain. What it recognizes is unknown. Deletions cut 4 bases from V and 1 base from J, with 10 bases between. Germline CDR1 is SNHLY and CDR2 is FYNNEI. This CDR3 comprises 14 residues. Data came from immunoSEQ multiplex PCR; TCRdb stores just in-frame clones and leaves some out. This table holds some 130,000 clones, approximately 91% found once. The data stem from a study of T cell responses to AZD1222 COVID-19 vaccine. Whole-study findings and limits: Recipients of AZD1222 seropositive at baseline numbered only five or six.

The chain couples TRBV2 to TRBJ1-2, with a tentative D call TRBD1 (5 bases). The specimen was peripheral blood, collected 28 days after the second AZD1222 dose. The sequence came from an adult who received the AZD1222 COVID-19 vaccine. Here the CDR3 reads CASSGTGVNYGYTF. CDR3 coding DNA: TGTGCCAGCAGTGGCACAGGAGTTAACTATGGCTACACCTTC.